The source of this TCR beta chain is a study of beta chain features in type 1 diabetes. Staining for CD45RO/CCR7/CD25/CD127/CD95/CD27 allowed sorting of CD4+ naive, central memory, regulatory and stem cell-like memory cells. Study results and caveats: Moderate yet significant TCRB CDR3 shortening was seen in Type 1 diabetes patients in all four CD4+ subsets. Possibly, sequencing cDNA over-represented cells that had high TCR expression levels. These data did not resolve whether HLA type affects TCRB rearrangement.

A word on this clone: Its antigen remains unknown.

Germline-derived CDR1 and CDR2 are KGHSH and LQKENI. The V gene lost 5 bases and the J gene lost 0 bases, with 14 bases spanning the gap. This CDR3 has 15 amino acids. Every isolated RNA sample was fully reverse transcribed, so sequencing captured expressed TCRB transcripts. The average output of naive, central memory and regulatory T cell samples was a few million reads. Only in-frame clones appear in the TCRdb table, and some are missing; sequencing was by immunoSEQ multiplex PCR. The sample consists of over 200,000 clones, approximately 10% of them appearing once. Sample: naive CD4+ T cells from blood. This TCR derives from a man aged 25 to 40 with type 1 diabetes. The chain combines TRBV18 with TRBJ2-7; possible D gene TRBD1, 6 bases. DNA for the CDR3: TGTGCCAGCTCAAGCCGGGACACCTCCTCCTACGAGCAGTACTTC. This gives the protein CASSSRDTSSYEQYF.